The T cell receptor beta chain described here comes from a study of blood T cells in healthy people across ages. For the study at large: Researchers report that template switching captured about one barcoded beta molecule per two T cells. The study, taken as a whole, reports: Estimated diversity, derived from one million T cells, was regarded as an underestimate. Changes seen in expanded clonotypes were possibly confounded by donor CMV status left unknown.

The authors ran a second PCR of roughly 6 to 11 cycles using a sample-barcoded 5' primer and a J-beta primer mix. TCRdb passed the 5' RACE reads through MiXCR, listing each CDR3 protein once. This table has about 970,000 distinct CDR3 sequences, about 51% appearing once. Trimming pared 0 bases from V and 2 bases from J, leaving 10 bases between. The CDR3 length is 15 residues. The V gene's germline CDR1 is LGHDT and CDR2 YNNKEL (reference sequence). All donors came from Russia, were Caucasian and healthy, and spanned ages about 6 to 100. As concerns this clonotype: The target antigen is unknown.

The J gene is TRBJ1-2, the V gene TRBV3-1; D is undetermined. The sample consisted of blood. The source of this sequence is a woman aged 60-75 years in good health. CDR3 sequence reads: CASSQDRRGNYGYTF. In DNA form, the CDR3 reads TGTGCCAGCAGCCAAGATCGAAGAGGAAACTATGGCTACACCTTC.